The rows below give T cell receptor beta chains drawn from one sample of a study of blood T cell repertoires in COVID-19. The protocol was immunoSEQ multiplex PCR, while the TCRdb copy is restricted to in-frame clones and leaves out a portion. Of some 380,000 clones detected, 90% appear once; the ten largest clones hold 6.5% to 7%. Sequencing input: peripheral blood. These TCRs come from a man between 18 and 35 years old with active or convalescent COVID-19. Both conserved end residues are part of each CDR3. A D gene is named only where the DNA matches it firmly.

cdr3_aa	v_call	cdr3_length	d_call	j_call
CASSTGQASQPQHF	TRBV7-9	14	TRBD1	TRBJ1-5
CASSDGTGTEKLFF	TRBV5-1	14	TRBD1	TRBJ1-4
CASSGGLGEKLFF	TRBV28	13	-	TRBJ1-4
CASSRQGMNQPQHF	TRBV18	14	TRBD1	TRBJ1-5
CASSQPGGGGEKLFF	TRBV5-4	15	-	TRBJ1-4
CATERGRNTEAFF	TRBV12-3/TRBV12-4	13	-	TRBJ1-1
CASRAGGRNEQFF	TRBV7-8	13	TRBD1	TRBJ2-1
CASSTRTGWHGYTF	TRBV19	14	TRBD1	TRBJ1-2
CASSIGPQQREGRDTQYF	TRBV19	18	TRBD2	TRBJ2-3
CASSPRGQSNQPQHF	TRBV18	15	-	TRBJ1-5
CASSIRDSAFLGYTF	TRBV19	15	TRBD1	TRBJ1-2
CASSVSPGDLYEQYF	TRBV9	15	-	TRBJ2-7
CASRLAGVTTGELFF	TRBV28	15	TRBD2	TRBJ2-2
CASSGTSGGANEQFF	TRBV7-2	15	TRBD2	TRBJ2-1
CASSQGDRDLYEQYF	TRBV3-1/TRBV3-2	15	TRBD1	TRBJ2-7
CASSLWDRSPGNTIYF	TRBV28	16	TRBD1	TRBJ1-3
CASSLVQGSETQYF	TRBV7-9	14	-	TRBJ2-5
CASSMGPLNTEAFF	TRBV5-6	14	-	TRBJ1-1
CASFYSGENEQFF	TRBV18	13	TRBD2	TRBJ2-1
CATGQPQHF	TRBV27	9	-	TRBJ1-5
CASSSPPGTDTQYF	TRBV6-5	14	-	TRBJ2-3
CAISESGQVHWETQYF	TRBV10-3	16	TRBD1	TRBJ2-5
CASRPQGRANSPLHF	TRBV28	15	TRBD1	TRBJ1-6
CASSFPQGGDYGYTF	TRBV7-8	15	TRBD1	TRBJ1-2
CASSWKSGSNEQYF	TRBV5-6	14	TRBD2	TRBJ2-7
CASSSPVLSGNTIYF	TRBV6-6	15	-	TRBJ1-3
CASSYPGSNTGELFF	TRBV6-5	15	-	TRBJ2-2
CASRAGAGWVEQYF	TRBV19	14	TRBD2	TRBJ2-7
CASSASGQGNQPQHF	TRBV9	15	TRBD1	TRBJ1-5
CASSLTPPGQGLYEQYF	TRBV27	17	TRBD1	TRBJ2-7
CASSIRGNLATDTQYF	TRBV19	16	-	TRBJ2-3
CASRRILAIGDLGIPYEQYF	TRBV5-1	20	TRBD2	TRBJ2-7
CASRKGEQYF	TRBV2	10	-	TRBJ2-7
CASSSPGTGGHGYTF	TRBV19	15	TRBD1	TRBJ1-2
CASSEYRGNTGELFF	TRBV6-1	15	TRBD1	TRBJ2-2
CASSHQRGSGRGGEQFF	TRBV7-6	17	TRBD2	TRBJ2-1
CASSQGGGGNTEAFF	TRBV4-2	15	TRBD1	TRBJ1-1
CASSATSDSYNEQFF	TRBV28	15	TRBD2	TRBJ2-1
CASSDSAGRPDTQYF	TRBV6-4	15	-	TRBJ2-3
CASSKTSGVPDTQYF	TRBV27	15	TRBD2	TRBJ2-3
CATLAAGAGIGYTF	TRBV6-5	14	-	TRBJ1-2
CASSREVLAKNIQYF	TRBV18	15	-	TRBJ2-4
CASSQVSGAHQPQHF	TRBV4-1	15	-	TRBJ1-5
CASWGGSQPQHF	TRBV28	12	-	TRBJ1-5
CASSPDSPNTEAFF	TRBV7-9	14	-	TRBJ1-1
CASSQDLANTEAFF	TRBV4-2	14	-	TRBJ1-1
CASSYGTGRTNQPQHF	TRBV6-5	16	TRBD1	TRBJ1-5
CASSLEAQRGTYEQYF	TRBV11-2	16	TRBD2	TRBJ2-7
CASSPKTGIAKNIQYF	TRBV19	16	TRBD1	TRBJ2-4
CASSQKDRGLQNYGYTF	TRBV3-1/TRBV3-2	17	TRBD1	TRBJ1-2
CASSYYRVLGTDTQYF	TRBV5-6	16	-	TRBJ2-3
CASSKAGRRTDTQYF	TRBV21-1	15	-	TRBJ2-3
CASSLWSYTGELFF	TRBV28	14	-	TRBJ2-2